This TCR beta chain was sequenced during a study of shared clonotypes between healthy human individuals. The CDR3 has 16 amino acids. CDR1 is SGHTA and CDR2 is FQGNSA in the germline V gene. The trim removed 3 bases at V and 9 bases at J, leaving 7 bases unmatched. Deep was the level at which the assay was run. The table came from immunoSEQ multiplex PCR; TCRdb's copy has only in-frame clones and leaves some out. This sample has about 680,000 clones; about 74% occur once, and the top ten carry over 1.5%. The chain carries TRBV7-2 and TRBJ2-1, with TRBD2 matching over 14 bases. Sequences were obtained from memory CD4+ T cells sorted from blood. Regarding subset: CD45RA-negative fraction. The receptor was derived from a woman aged 25 to 45 in good health. DNA of the CDR3: TGTGCCAGCAGCTTCGGGGGGACTAGCGGGAGTCTTGAGCAGTTCTTC. This gives the protein CASSFGGTSGSLEQFF.